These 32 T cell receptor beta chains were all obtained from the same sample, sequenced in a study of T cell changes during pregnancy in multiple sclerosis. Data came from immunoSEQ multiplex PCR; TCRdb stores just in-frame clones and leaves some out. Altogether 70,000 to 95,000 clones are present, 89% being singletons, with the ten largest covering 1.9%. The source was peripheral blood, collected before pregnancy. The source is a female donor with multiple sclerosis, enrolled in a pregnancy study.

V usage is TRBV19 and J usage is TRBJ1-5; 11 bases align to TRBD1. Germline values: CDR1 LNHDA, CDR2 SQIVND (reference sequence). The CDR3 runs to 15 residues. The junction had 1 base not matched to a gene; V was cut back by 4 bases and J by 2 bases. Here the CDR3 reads CASSTGQGGNQPQHF. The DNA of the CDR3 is TGTGCCAGTAGTACGGGACAGGGGGGCAATCAGCCCCAGCATTTT.

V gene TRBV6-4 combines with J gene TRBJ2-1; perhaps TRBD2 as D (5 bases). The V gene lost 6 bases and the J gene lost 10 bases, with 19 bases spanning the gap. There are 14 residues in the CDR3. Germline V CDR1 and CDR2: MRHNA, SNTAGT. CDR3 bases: TGTGCCAGCAGCGCCTCGGGTCTCCAGCGGGAGCAGTTCTTC. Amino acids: CASSASGLQREQFF.

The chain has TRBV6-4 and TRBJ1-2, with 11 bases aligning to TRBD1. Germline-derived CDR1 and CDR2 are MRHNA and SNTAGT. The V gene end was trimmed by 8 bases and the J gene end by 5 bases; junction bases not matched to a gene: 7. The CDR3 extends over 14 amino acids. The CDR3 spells CASGWGQGGYGYTF. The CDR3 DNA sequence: TGTGCCAGCGGATGGGGACAGGGGGGTTATGGCTACACCTTC.

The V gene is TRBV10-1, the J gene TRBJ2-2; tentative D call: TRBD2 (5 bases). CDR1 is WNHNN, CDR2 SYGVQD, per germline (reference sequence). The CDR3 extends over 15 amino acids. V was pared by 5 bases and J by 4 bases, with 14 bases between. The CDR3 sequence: CASSFVKRGTGELFF. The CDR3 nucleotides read TGCGCCAGCAGTTTTGTGAAACGGGGCACCGGGGAGCTGTTTTTT.

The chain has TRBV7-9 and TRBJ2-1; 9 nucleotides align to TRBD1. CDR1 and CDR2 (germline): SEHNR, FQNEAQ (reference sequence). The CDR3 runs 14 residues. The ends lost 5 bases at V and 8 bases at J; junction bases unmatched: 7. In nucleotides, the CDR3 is TGTGCCAGCAGCAGACAGGGGGGGTTCGATGAGCAGTTCTTC. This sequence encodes CASSRQGGFDEQFF.

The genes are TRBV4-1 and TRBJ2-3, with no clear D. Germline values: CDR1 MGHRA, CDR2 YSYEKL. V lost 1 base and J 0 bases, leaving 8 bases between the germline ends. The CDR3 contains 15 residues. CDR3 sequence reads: CASSQAPTSTDTQYF. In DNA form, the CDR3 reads TGCGCCAGCAGCCAAGCCCCGACTAGCACAGATACGCAGTATTTT.

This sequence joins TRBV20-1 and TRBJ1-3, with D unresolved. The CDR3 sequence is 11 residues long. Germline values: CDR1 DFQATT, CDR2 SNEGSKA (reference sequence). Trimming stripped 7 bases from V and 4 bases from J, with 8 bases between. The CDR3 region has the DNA TGCAGTGTTCCCTTAGGAAACACCATATATTTT. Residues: CSVPLGNTIYF.

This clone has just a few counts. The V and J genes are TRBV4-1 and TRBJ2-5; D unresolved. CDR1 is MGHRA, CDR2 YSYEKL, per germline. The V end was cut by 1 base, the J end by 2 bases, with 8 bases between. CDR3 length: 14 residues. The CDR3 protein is CASSQVYSQETQYF. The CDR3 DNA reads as TGCGCCAGCAGCCAAGTATACAGTCAAGAGACCCAGTACTTC.

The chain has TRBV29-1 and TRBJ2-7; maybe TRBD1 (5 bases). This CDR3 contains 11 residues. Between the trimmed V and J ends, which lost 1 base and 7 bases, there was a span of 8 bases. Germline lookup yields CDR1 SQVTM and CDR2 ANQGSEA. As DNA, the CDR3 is TGCAGCGTTGAAGGGGGCAAGGAGCAGTACTTC. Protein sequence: CSVEGGKEQYF.

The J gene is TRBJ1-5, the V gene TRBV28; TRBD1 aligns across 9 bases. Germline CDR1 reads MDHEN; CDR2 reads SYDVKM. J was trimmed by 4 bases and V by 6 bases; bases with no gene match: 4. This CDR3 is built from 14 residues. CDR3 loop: CASRLDRGNQPQHF. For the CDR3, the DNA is TGTGCCAGCAGACTGGACAGGGGAAATCAGCCCCAGCATTTT. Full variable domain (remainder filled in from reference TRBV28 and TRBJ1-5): DVKVTQSSRYLVKRTGEKVFLECVQDMDHENMFWYRQDPGLGLRLIYFSYDVKMKEKGDIPEGYSVSREKKERFSLILESASTNQTSMYLCASRLDRGNQPQHFGDGTRLSIL.

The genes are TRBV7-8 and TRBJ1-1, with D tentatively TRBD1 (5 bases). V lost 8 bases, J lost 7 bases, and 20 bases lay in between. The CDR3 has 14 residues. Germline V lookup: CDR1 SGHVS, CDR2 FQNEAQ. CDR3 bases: TGTGCCAGCCGATCTACCTCCCGGCAGGGTGAAGCTTTCTTT. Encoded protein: CASRSTSRQGEAFF.

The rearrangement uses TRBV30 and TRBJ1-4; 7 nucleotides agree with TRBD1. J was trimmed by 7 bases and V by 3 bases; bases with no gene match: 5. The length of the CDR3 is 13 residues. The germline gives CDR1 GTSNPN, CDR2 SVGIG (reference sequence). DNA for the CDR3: TGTGCCTGGAGCCCCGGGACAGCTGAAAAACTGTTTTTT. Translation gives CAWSPGTAEKLFF.

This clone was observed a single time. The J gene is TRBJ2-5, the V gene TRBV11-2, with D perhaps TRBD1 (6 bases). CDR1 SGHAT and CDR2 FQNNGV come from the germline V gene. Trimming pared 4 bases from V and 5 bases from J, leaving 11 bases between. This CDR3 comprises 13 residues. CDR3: CASSYHRAETQYF. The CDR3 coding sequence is TGTGCCAGCAGCTACCACAGGGCCGAGACCCAGTACTTC.

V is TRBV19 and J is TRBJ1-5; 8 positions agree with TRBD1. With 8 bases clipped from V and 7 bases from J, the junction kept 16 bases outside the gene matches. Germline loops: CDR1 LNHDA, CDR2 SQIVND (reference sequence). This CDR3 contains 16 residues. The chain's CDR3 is CASSSPPGQGRQPQHF. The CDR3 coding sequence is TGTGCCAGTTCCTCACCCCCTGGACAGGGTAGGCAGCCCCAGCATTTT.

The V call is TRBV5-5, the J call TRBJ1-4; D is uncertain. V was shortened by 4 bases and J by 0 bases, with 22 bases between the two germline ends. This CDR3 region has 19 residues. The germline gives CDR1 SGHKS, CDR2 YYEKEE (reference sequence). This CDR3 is CASSGGLRGWGATNEKLFF. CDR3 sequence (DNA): TGTGCCAGCAGCGGCGGTTTGAGAGGGTGGGGTGCAACTAATGAAAAACTGTTTTTT.

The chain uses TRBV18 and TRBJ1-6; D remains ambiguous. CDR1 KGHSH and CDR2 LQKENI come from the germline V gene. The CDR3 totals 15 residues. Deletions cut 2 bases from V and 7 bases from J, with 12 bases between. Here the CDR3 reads CASSPSGALNSPLHF. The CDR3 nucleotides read TGTGCCAGCTCACCATCCGGAGCCTTAAATTCACCCCTCCACTTT.

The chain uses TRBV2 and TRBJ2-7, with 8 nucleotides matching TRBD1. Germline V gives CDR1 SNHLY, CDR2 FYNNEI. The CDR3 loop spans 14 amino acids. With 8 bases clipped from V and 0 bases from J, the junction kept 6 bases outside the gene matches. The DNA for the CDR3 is TGTGCCAGCTGCCCGACAGGGGACTCCTACGAGCAGTACTTC. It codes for CASCPTGDSYEQYF.

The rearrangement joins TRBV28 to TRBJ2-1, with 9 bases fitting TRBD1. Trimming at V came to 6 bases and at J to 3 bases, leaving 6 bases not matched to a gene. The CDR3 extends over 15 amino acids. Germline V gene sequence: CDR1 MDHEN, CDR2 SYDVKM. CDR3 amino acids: CASRLGGQGYNEQFF. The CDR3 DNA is TGTGCCAGCAGGTTGGGGGGACAGGGCTACAATGAGCAGTTCTTC.

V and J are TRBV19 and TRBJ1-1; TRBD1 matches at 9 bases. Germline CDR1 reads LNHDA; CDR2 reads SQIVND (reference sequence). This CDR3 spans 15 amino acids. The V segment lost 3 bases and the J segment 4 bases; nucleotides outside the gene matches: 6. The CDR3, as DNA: TGTGCCAGTAGTATGGTGGGACAGGGAGGCACTGAAGCTTTCTTT. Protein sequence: CASSMVGQGGTEAFF.

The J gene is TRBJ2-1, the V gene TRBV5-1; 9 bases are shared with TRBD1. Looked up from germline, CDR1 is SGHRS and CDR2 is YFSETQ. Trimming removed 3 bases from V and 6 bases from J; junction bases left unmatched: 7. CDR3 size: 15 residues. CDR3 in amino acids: CASSWGTGLTNEQFF. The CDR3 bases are TGCGCCAGCAGCTGGGGGACAGGGTTGACCAATGAGCAGTTCTTC.

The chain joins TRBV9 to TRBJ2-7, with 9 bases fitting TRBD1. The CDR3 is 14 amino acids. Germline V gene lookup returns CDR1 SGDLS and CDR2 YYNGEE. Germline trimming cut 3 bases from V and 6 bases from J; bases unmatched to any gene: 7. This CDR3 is CASSGDRGAGEQYF. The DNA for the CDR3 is TGTGCCAGCAGCGGAGACAGGGGGGCTGGCGAGCAGTACTTC.

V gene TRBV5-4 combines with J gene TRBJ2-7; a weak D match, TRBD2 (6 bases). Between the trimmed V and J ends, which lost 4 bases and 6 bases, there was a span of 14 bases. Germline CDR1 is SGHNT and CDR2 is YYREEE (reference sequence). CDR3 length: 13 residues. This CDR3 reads CASSRDSLGEQYF. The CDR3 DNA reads TGTGCCAGCAGCCGGGACTCACTCGGCGAGCAGTACTTC.

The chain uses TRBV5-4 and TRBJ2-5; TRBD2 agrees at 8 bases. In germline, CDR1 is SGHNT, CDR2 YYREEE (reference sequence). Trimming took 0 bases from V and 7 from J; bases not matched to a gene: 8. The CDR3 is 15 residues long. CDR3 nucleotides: TGTGCCAGCAGCTTGGGCGGGGGGCAATGGGGGACCCAGTACTTC. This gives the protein CASSLGGGQWGTQYF.

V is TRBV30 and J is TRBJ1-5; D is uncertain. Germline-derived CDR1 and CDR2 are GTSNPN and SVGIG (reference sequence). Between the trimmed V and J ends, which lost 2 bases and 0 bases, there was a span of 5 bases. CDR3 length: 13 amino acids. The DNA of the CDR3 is TGTGCCTGGAGTCAACTTAGCAATCAGCCCCAGCATTTT. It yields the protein CAWSQLSNQPQHF.

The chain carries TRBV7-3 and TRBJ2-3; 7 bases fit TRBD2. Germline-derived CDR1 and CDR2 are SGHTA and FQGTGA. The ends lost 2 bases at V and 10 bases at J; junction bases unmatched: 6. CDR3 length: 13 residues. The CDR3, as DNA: TGTGCCAGCAGCTTATCCCCTGCGGGGGCGCAGTATTTT. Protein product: CASSLSPAGAQYF. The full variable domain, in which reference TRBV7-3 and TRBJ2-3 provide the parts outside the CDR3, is GAGVSQTPSNKVTEKGKYVELRCDPISGHTALYWYRQSLGQGPEFLIYFQGTGAADDSGLPNDRFFAVRPEGSVSTLKIQRTERGDSAVYLCASSLSPAGAQYFGPGTRLTVL.

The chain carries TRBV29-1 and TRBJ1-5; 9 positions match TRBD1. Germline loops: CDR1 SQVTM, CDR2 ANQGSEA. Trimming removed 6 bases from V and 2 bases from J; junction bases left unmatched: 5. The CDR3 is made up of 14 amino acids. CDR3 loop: CSVSGQGGNQPQHF. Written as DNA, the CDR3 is TGCAGCGTCTCGGGACAGGGTGGCAATCAGCCCCAGCATTTT.

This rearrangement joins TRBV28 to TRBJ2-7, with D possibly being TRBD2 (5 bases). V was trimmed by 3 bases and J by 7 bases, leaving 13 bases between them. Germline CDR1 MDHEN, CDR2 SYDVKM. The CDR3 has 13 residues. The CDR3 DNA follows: TGTGCCAGCAGTTTCGGGGTCGTGACTGAGCAGTACTTC. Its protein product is CASSFGVVTEQYF.

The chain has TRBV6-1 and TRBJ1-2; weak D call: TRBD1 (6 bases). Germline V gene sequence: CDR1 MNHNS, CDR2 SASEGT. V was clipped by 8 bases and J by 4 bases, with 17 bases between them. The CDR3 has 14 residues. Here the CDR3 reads CASSGPGAAYGYTF. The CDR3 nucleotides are TGTGCCAGCTCCGGGCCAGGGGCGGCCTATGGCTACACCTTC.

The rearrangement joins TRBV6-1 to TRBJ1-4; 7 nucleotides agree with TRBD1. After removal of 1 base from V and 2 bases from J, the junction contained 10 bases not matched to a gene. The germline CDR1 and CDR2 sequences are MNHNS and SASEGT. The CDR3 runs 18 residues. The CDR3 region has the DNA TGTGCCAGCAGTGAAGGGGGGGCCTACAGGGGCACTAATGAAAAACTGTTTTTT. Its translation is CASSEGGAYRGTNEKLFF.

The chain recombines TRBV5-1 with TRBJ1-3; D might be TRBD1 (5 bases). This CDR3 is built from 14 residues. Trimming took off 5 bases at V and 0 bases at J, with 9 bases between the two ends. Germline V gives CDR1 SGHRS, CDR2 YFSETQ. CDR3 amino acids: CASSWGDSGNTIYF. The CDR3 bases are TGCGCCAGCAGTTGGGGGGACTCTGGAAACACCATATATTTT.

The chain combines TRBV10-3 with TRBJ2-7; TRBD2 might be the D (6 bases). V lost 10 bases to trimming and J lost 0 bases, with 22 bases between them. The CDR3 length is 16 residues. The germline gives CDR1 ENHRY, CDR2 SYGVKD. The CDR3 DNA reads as TGTGCCACCTCTCCACGTGGGGGACTGGGCTCCTACGAGCAGTACTTC. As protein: CATSPRGGLGSYEQYF.

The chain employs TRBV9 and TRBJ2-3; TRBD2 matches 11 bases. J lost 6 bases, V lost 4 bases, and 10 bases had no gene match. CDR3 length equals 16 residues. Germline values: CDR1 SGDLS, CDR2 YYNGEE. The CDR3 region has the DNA TGTGCCAGCAGCTCCCTAGCGGGGGGCGGTGGTGATACGCAGTATTTT. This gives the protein CASSSLAGGGGDTQYF.